The 16 T cell receptor beta chains presented below share a single source sample, sequenced in a study of T cell repertoires in cytomegalovirus infection. TCRdb passed the reads through MiXCR, listing each CDR3 protein once. The sample comprises some 500,000 distinct CDR3 sequences, approximately 40% of which are singletons, and 48% rests with the top ten. The antigens for these receptors are not known. Material: cultured PBMCs, obtained from culture after CMV antigen stimulation. The receptors derive from a human donor in good health (CMV status not recorded). Some clones in this sample may be carry-over from other donors' samples.

In the case of this clonotype: The germline gene is not matched at one end of the junction; a read error may be the cause. The chain combines TRBV6-1 with TRBJ1-6; no clear D. The CDR3 length is 11 residues. Per the germline V gene, CDR1 is MNHNS and CDR2 is SASEGT. CDR3: CASRAPSALHF. The CDR3, as DNA: TGTGCCAGCAGGGCCCCTTCAGCCCTCCACTTT.

There are a few counts of this clonotype. The genes are TRBV7-2 and TRBJ2-7; TRBD2 matches 13 bases. Germline assignment: CDR1 SGHTA and CDR2 FQGNSA. Germline trimming cut 5 bases from V and 6 bases from J; bases unmatched to any gene: 22. The CDR3 totals 20 residues. The CDR3 sequence is CASSQRMPGLAGLPAGEQYF. As DNA, the CDR3 is TGTGCCAGCAGCCAAAGGATGCCGGGACTAGCGGGGCTCCCAGCCGGCGAGCAGTACTTC.

The V gene is TRBV19, the J gene TRBJ2-3, with a possible D match to TRBD2 (7 bases). CDR3 length: 15 residues. CDR1 and CDR2 (germline): LNHDA, SQIVND (reference sequence). V was shortened by 7 bases and J by 2 bases, with 16 bases between the two germline ends. CDR3 nucleotides: TGTGCCAGTAATATGGCGGGGGCCTTCACAGATACGCAGTATTTT. It encodes CASNMAGAFTDTQYF.

As DNA, the CDR3 is TGCAGTGCTAGAGGGCCTGGCTACGAGCAGTACTTC. It is translated as CSARGPGYEQYF. This rearrangement joins TRBV20-1 to TRBJ2-7, with D uncertain. The germline V gene has CDR1 DFQATT and CDR2 SNEGSKA (reference sequence). The CDR3 sequence is 12 residues long. The V and J ends lost 1 base and 3 bases respectively, with 7 bases between them.

This rearrangement joins TRBV20-1 to TRBJ2-7; no clear D. Looked up from germline, CDR1 is DFQATT and CDR2 is SNEGSKA (reference sequence). The CDR3 is 13 residues long. Deletions cut 2 bases from V and 7 bases from J, with 15 bases between. CDR3 loop: CSARSQGLREQYF. CDR3 nucleotides: TGCAGTGCTAGATCCCAAGGGTTGCGAGAGCAGTACTTC.

The genes are TRBV24-1 and TRBJ1-1, with 8 bases that match TRBD1. There are 13 residues in the CDR3. Germline assignment: CDR1 KGHDR and CDR2 SFDVKD. V lost 11 bases and J lost 4; bases outside the gene matches: 8. The CDR3 nucleotides read TGTGCCAGTCAGTGGGACAGGTTCACTGAAGCTTTCTTT. As protein: CASQWDRFTEAFF.

This clonotype has just a few counts. V is TRBV4-3 and J is TRBJ1-6, with D perhaps TRBD1 (6 bases). The CDR3 is made up of 19 amino acids. V lost 7 bases to trimming and J lost 7 bases, with 29 bases between them. Germline CDR1 is LGHNA and CDR2 is YSLEER. The CDR3 nucleotides are TGCGCCAGCACTCAGACTCCGAGTTGGGGGCTACCGAGGAATTCACCCCTCCACTTT. Translated, it gives CASTQTPSWGLPRNSPLHF.

This clonotype turned up a few times. The J gene is TRBJ2-1, the V gene TRBV6-5, with D unclear. The CDR3 is made up of 15 amino acids. In germline, CDR1 is MNHEY, CDR2 SVGAGI. The V end lost 7 bases, the J end lost 0 bases, and 13 bases lay between the germline ends. CDR3 region: CASTLEQPSYNEQFF. Written as DNA, the CDR3 is TGTGCCAGCACCCTGGAGCAGCCCTCCTACAATGAGCAGTTCTTC.

The V and J genes are TRBV20-1 and TRBJ2-3; tentatively, D is TRBD1 or TRBD2 (5 bases each). Trimming pared 0 bases from V and 6 bases from J, leaving 16 bases between. Germline V gene data show CDR1 as DFQATT and CDR2 as SNEGSKA (reference sequence). The CDR3 is 15 amino acids. This chain's CDR3 is CSARDHRGPGDTQYF. The DNA of the CDR3 is TGCAGTGCTAGAGATCATCGGGGCCCCGGGGATACGCAGTATTTT.

The J gene is TRBJ2-7, the V gene TRBV20-1, with 8 bases aligning to TRBD2. Germline lookup yields CDR1 DFQATT and CDR2 SNEGSKA (reference sequence). The CDR3 is made up of 14 amino acids. V trimming: 5 bases; J trimming: 4 bases; junction bases outside the gene matches: 10. This chain's CDR3 is CSAHPSGRLYEQYF. The CDR3 nucleotides are TGCAGTGCTCATCCTAGCGGGCGACTATACGAGCAGTACTTC.

Of note for this clonotype: The junction differs from germline at one of its ends, possibly a read error. The chain employs TRBV11-2 and TRBJ2-7; 10 nucleotides align to TRBD1. The germline V gene encodes CDR1 SGHAT and CDR2 FQNNGV. CDR3 size: 16 residues. Written as DNA, the CDR3 is TGTGCCAGCAGCTTAGAAGCGGGACAGGGGAGCCACGAGCAGGACTTC. It translates to CASSLEAGQGSHEQDF.

This clonotype has just one count. The CDR3 DNA reads as TGTGCCAGCAGTTACTGGTCACGGGCCGCCCGGGCAGGCACTGAAGCTTTCTTT. This codes for CASSYWSRAARAGTEAFF. The rearrangement joins TRBV6-5 to TRBJ1-1; D not certain. The CDR3 covers 18 residues. Germline loops: CDR1 MNHEY, CDR2 SVGAGI. V gave up 1 base and J gave up 4 bases, with 22 bases separating them.

This clonotype has just one count. The chain is built from TRBV11-2 and TRBJ2-7, with D tentatively TRBD2 (6 bases). CDR1 SGHAT and CDR2 FQNNGV come from the germline V gene. The CDR3 extends over 15 amino acids. Trimming removed 4 bases from V and 1 base from J, with 14 bases in between. The CDR3 DNA reads TGTGCCAGCAGCTCGGCGGCGGGGCGTTCCTACGAGCAGTACTTC. It specifies CASSSAAGRSYEQYF.

This rearrangement joins TRBV9 to TRBJ1-1; D might be TRBD1 (6 bases). The CDR3 has 14 amino acids. Trimming cost V 5 bases and J 1 base, with 12 bases left between them. Looked up from germline, CDR1 is SGDLS and CDR2 is YYNGEE. CDR3 in amino acids: CASSQGNGNTEAFF. DNA of the CDR3: TGTGCCAGCAGTCAGGGGAATGGGAACACTGAAGCTTTCTTT.

The rearrangement links TRBV7-9 to TRBJ1-2; no clear D gene. CDR1 and CDR2 (germline): SEHNR, FQNEAQ (reference sequence). Trimming removed 4 bases from V and 4 bases from J, with 13 bases in between. The CDR3 is 14 amino acids. This CDR3 is CASSSDGKGYGYTF. The CDR3, as DNA: TGTGCCAGCAGCTCGGACGGGAAAGGCTATGGCTACACCTTC.

The chain carries TRBV6-1 and TRBJ2-5, with D perhaps TRBD1 (5 bases). The CDR3 runs to 15 residues. The V and J ends lost 5 bases and 2 bases respectively, with 15 bases between them. Germline lookup yields CDR1 MNHNS and CDR2 SASEGT. CDR3 sequence: CASSRWGSPQETQYF. The CDR3 coding sequence is TGTGCCAGCAGTCGGTGGGGCAGCCCTCAAGAGACCCAGTACTTC.